What follows describes a single T cell receptor (beta chain). Trimming took off 5 bases at V and 0 bases at J, with 8 bases between the two ends. Germline CDR1 reads SGHVS; CDR2 reads FQNEAQ. The CDR3 consists of 15 residues. The TCR beta repertoire was assessed by survey-level immunoSEQ sequencing. Some clones are missing from TCRdb's copy, which holds only in-frame ones; the method was immunoSEQ multiplex PCR. Here the sample spans around 54,000 clones, approximately 95% being singletons. This receptor was obtained from a man aged 35-49 years with rheumatoid arthritis. V is TRBV7-8 and J is TRBJ2-6; no reliable D call. Sequenced material: PBMCs. The CDR3 spells CASSRSSSGANVLTF. The CDR3 DNA reads TGTGCCAGCAGCCGTAGTAGCTCTGGGGCCAACGTCCTGACTTTC.